The rows below give T cell receptor beta chains drawn from one sample of a study of type 1 and type 2 diabetes patients. TCRdb analysed the multiplex PCR reads with MiXCR anew, one entry per CDR3 protein. The sample lists 270,000 or so distinct CDR3 sequences; roughly 44% were seen once. Sequencing was carried out using peripheral blood mononuclear cells (PBMCs). The origin of the receptors is a man younger than 30 with type 2 diabetes. Each CDR3 is given with its conserved first and last residue. Each record gives: clone size, V gene, J gene, D gene, CDR3 DNA, CDR3 protein. A D gene is named only where the DNA matches it firmly. Only part of the rows carry a size: once, few, many, or a class if the clone is expanded.

>-|TRBV13|TRBJ2-2|TRBD2
TGTGCCACCAGCAGAGTTGGGGGACTAGCGGGAGTGGGGACCGGGGAGCTGTTTTTT
CATSRVGGLAGVGTGELFF
>few|TRBV19|TRBJ2-6|-
TGTGCCAGTCGTCGAGGCCCTGGGGCCAACGTCCTGACTTTC
CASRRGPGANVLTF
>-|TRBV7-8|TRBJ2-7|TRBD1
TGTGCCAGCACCGGGACAGGGCAAGACGAGCAGTACTTC
CASTGTGQDEQYF
>few|TRBV6-6|TRBJ1-1|-
TGTGCCAGCAGTACCATGATGAACACTGAAGCTTTCTTT
CASSTMMNTEAFF
>-|TRBV12-3/TRBV12-4|TRBJ2-3|-
TGTGCCAGCAGCTCCAGAGGAGCCAGGGCGGCAGGGAGCCCCTTATTGGATACGCAGTATTTT
CASSSRGARAAGSPLLDTQYF
>-|TRBV14|TRBJ1-1|TRBD1
TGTGCCAGCAGCCATACGACAGGGCTGACTGAAGCTTTCTTT
CASSHTTGLTEAFF
>many|TRBV2|TRBJ1-2|-
TGTGCCAGCGCCGGAAACTATGGCTACACCTTC
CASAGNYGYTF
>once|TRBV20-1|TRBJ2-5|TRBD1
TGCAGTGCCATGGACAGGGTTGGGGAGACCCAGTACTTC
CSAMDRVGETQYF
>few|TRBV28|TRBJ2-7|-
TGTGCCAGCAGTTTATCCCTCGGGATCTCCTACGAGCAGTACTTC
CASSLSLGISYEQYF
>-|TRBV20-1|TRBJ1-4|-
TGCAGTGCTGCAAGGGAGGGGGTTTATGAAAAACTGTTTTTT
CSAAREGVYEKLFF
>-|TRBV7-2|TRBJ1-2|-
TGTGCCAGCAGCTTAGGGGCTGGGGGCTATGGCTACACCTTC
CASSLGAGGYGYTF
>-|TRBV12-5|TRBJ1-2|TRBD1
TGTGCTAGTGGTGGTGATCCGGGACAGGGAGGTACCTTC
CASGGDPGQGGTF
>-|TRBV12-3/TRBV12-4|TRBJ2-1|-
TGTGCCAGCAGTGATCCCACCCGGGGGCGATACAATGAGCAGTTCTTC
CASSDPTRGRYNEQFF
>few|TRBV12-3/TRBV12-4|TRBJ2-5|TRBD2
TGTGCCAGCAGCGTAGGACTAGGATGGGAGACCCAGTACTTC
CASSVGLGWETQYF
>-|TRBV28|TRBJ2-7|TRBD1
TGTGCCAGCAAAGGGGGCCGAGACGGCCCATACGAGCAGTACTTC
CASKGGRDGPYEQYF
>many|TRBV19|TRBJ1-2|-
TGTGCCAGTAGTATGACGGTCTGGGGGGGCTACACCTTC
CASSMTVWGGYTF
>-|TRBV14|TRBJ1-2|-
TGTGCCAGCAGCCAAGGGGGGCGGGGATATGGCTACACCTTC
CASSQGGRGYGYTF
>-|TRBV4-3|TRBJ2-7|-
TGCGCCAGCAGCCAAGACAGGGCCGAGCAGTACTTC
CASSQDRAEQYF
>few|TRBV4-1|TRBJ2-7|TRBD2
TGCGCCAGCAGCCATGGACGGGAGGGCGGGGAGCAGTACTTC
CASSHGREGGEQYF
>-|TRBV20-1|TRBJ2-7|-
TGCAGTGCTGGATACACTAGTCCTAAATACAATGAGCAGTACTTC
CSAGYTSPKYNEQYF
>-|TRBV10-3|TRBJ1-4|-
TGTGCCATCAGTGAGGAAGTCCGGGATAATGAAAAACTGTTTTTT
CAISEEVRDNEKLFF
>-|TRBV20-1|TRBJ1-2|-
TGCAGTGCTAGACGCCAGGTCTATGGCTACACCTTC
CSARRQVYGYTF
>few|TRBV6-5|TRBJ1-5|TRBD1
TGTGCCAGCAGTTCACGGCGGGACAGCATTAGCTATCAGCCCCAGCATTTT
CASSSRRDSISYQPQHF
>few|TRBV15|TRBJ2-7|-
TGTGCCACCAGCAGAGATCGGAGCGTCCCTTACGAGCAGTACTTC
CATSRDRSVPYEQYF
>-|TRBV6-5|TRBJ2-1|-
TGTGCCAGCAGTTACTGGCCCAGGGGCAATGAGCAGTTCTTC
CASSYWPRGNEQFF
>-|TRBV6-5|TRBJ1-1|-
TGTGCCAGCAGTGACAGTGAAGCTTTCTTT
CASSDSEAFF
>once|TRBV12-3/TRBV12-4|TRBJ2-1|-
TGTGCTCTGGGGAATGAGCAGTTCTTC
CALGNEQFF
>once|TRBV20-1|TRBJ2-1|-
TGCAGTTATAGGGCCCGGGGCTCCTACAATGAGCAGTTCTTC
CSYRARGSYNEQFF
>-|TRBV10-3|TRBJ2-3|-
TGTGCCATCAGTGGGGACAGCACAGATACGCAGTATTTT
CAISGDSTDTQYF
>many|TRBV24-1|TRBJ2-5|-
TGTGCCACCTCCACAATGGGGGGAGAGACCCAGTACTTC
CATSTMGGETQYF
>-|TRBV18|TRBJ2-5|TRBD2
TGTGCCAGCTCACCGCCCGGGTTAGCGGGGCAAGAGACCCAGTACTTC
CASSPPGLAGQETQYF
>-|TRBV19|TRBJ2-7|TRBD1
TGTGCCAGTAGTATCGGGCCAGGGGGCGTATACGAGCAGTACTTC
CASSIGPGGVYEQYF
>-|TRBV19|TRBJ2-1|-
TGTGCCTCGACCGACAGGTACAATGAGCAGTTCTTC
CASTDRYNEQFF
>-|TRBV7-8|TRBJ1-2|-
TGTGCCAGCAGCTTAGCGGGCAGTCGGTATGGCTACACCTTC
CASSLAGSRYGYTF
>-|TRBV6-6|TRBJ1-2|-
TGTGCCAGCAGTTACTCACAGGGTACTGGCTACACCTTC
CASSYSQGTGYTF
>many|TRBV2|TRBJ1-1|-
TGTGCCAGCAGTGAACTTGTAGGGGGAATGACTGAAGCTTTCTTT
CASSELVGGMTEAFF
>few|TRBV27|TRBJ2-7|TRBD1
TGTGCCAGCAGTCCCTCCCGGACAGGTCTCCACGAGCAGTACTTC
CASSPSRTGLHEQYF
>few|TRBV19|TRBJ1-5|-
TGTGCCAGTAGTGTCAGGGTTTCCAATCAGCCCCAGCATTTT
CASSVRVSNQPQHF
>-|TRBV19|TRBJ2-3|-
TGTGCCAGTAGTATTCAAGGAGGGTGGGGGAAAGATACGCAGTATTTT
CASSIQGGWGKDTQYF